This T cell receptor (beta chain) was identified during a study of metastatic and nonmetastatic thyroid tumors. Study-wide context: Repertoires of blood and of tissue (tumor or nodule) from malignant and benign thyroid patients were compared.

All patients were treatment-naive before thyroid surgery. The germline CDR1 and CDR2 sequences are DFQATT and SNEGSKA (reference sequence). This CDR3 contains 15 residues. Trimming cost V 6 bases and J 8 bases; bases outside gene matches: 19. Turning to this clone: Its antigen is as yet unknown.

Via MiXCR, TCRdb re-called the PCR reads. The table has some 6,800 clones, approximately 34% seen once. Study-wide results and limits: Significantly greater TCR beta diversity was reportedly found in malignant thyroid tumors than in benign nodules (in blood and tumor).

Sequencing was carried out using adjacent normal tissue. The chain uses TRBV20-1 and TRBJ2-7; 7 nucleotides line up with TRBD2. The receptor's source is a female donor with papillary thyroid cancer or a benign thyroid nodule (not recorded which). Some clones in this sample may be carry-over from other donors' samples. CDR3 residues: CSAIKPMAGVAQQYF. The CDR3 nucleotides are TGCAGTGCCATAAAGCCCATGGCGGGAGTCGCACAGCAGTACTTC.